The TCR beta chain described here comes from a study of blood T cell repertoires in COVID-19. The CDR3 has 17 residues. Germline V CDR1 and CDR2: MNHEY, SVGEGT. V lost 6 bases, J lost 2 bases, and 6 bases stayed unmatched. It was during active infection that Seattle patients were enrolled and then longitudinally followed. The assay was immunoSEQ multiplex PCR, and TCRdb's table has in-frame clones only and misses some. The repertoire consists of around 160,000 clones, with more than 80% occurring once and the leading ten covering roughly 12%. The sequenced material came from peripheral blood. The clonotype originates from a man between 18 and 35 years old with COVID-19, enrolled during active disease. The rearrangement links TRBV6-2 or TRBV6-3 to TRBJ2-6; 11 bases are shared with TRBD1. The CDR3 protein is CASSRPGQGAGANVLTF. The CDR3 region has the DNA TGTGCCAGCAGCCGCCCGGGACAGGGGGCTGGGGCCAACGTCCTGACTTTC.